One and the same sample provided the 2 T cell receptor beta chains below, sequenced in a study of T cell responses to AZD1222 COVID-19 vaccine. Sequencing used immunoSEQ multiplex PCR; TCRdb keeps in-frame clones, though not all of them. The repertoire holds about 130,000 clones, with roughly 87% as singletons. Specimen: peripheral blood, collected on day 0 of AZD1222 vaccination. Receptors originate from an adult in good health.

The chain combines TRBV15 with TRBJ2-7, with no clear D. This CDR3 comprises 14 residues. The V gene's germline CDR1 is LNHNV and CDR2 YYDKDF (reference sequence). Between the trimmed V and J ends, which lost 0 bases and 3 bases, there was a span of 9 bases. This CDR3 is CATSRESRFYEQYF. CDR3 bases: TGTGCCACCAGCAGAGAATCGCGCTTCTACGAGCAGTACTTC. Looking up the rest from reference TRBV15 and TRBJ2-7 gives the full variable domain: DAMVIQNPRYQVTQFGKPVTLSCSQTLNHNVMYWYQQKSSQAPKLLFHYYDKDFNNEADTPDNFQSRRPNTSFCFLDIRSPGLGDTAMYLCATSRESRFYEQYFGPGTRLTVT.

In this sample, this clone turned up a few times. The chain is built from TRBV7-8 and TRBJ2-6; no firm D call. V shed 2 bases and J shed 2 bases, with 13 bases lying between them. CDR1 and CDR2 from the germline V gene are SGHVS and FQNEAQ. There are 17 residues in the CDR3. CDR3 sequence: CASSLPRRFTGANVLTF. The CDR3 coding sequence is TGTGCCAGCAGCTTACCAAGGCGATTCACTGGGGCCAACGTCCTGACTTTC.